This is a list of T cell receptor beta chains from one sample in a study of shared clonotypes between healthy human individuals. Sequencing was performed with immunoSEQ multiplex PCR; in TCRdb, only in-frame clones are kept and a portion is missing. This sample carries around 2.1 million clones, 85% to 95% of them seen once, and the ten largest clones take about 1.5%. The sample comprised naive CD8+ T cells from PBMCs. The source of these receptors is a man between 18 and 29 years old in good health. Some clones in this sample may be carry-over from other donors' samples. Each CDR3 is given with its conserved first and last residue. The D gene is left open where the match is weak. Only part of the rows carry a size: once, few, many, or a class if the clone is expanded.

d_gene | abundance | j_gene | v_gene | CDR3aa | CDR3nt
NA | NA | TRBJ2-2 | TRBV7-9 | CASSLGAGELFF | TGTGCCAGCAGCTTAGGTGCCGGGGAGCTGTTTTTT
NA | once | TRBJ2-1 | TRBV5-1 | CASSLEGVFSYNEQFF | TGCGCCAGCAGCTTGGAGGGGGTCTTCTCCTACAATGAGCAGTTCTTC
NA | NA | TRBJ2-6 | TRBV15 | CATSSINVLTF | TGTGCCACCAGCTCAATCAACGTCCTGACTTTC
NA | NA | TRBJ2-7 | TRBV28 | CASSFLSNYEQYF | TGTGCCAGCAGTTTCCTTTCCAACTACGAGCAGTACTTC
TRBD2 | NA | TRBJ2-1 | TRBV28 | CASSLDGGSSYNEQFF | TGTGCCAGCAGTTTAGACGGCGGGAGCTCCTACAATGAGCAGTTCTTC
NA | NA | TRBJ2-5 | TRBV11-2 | CASSFRGGLRGQETQYF | TGTGCCAGCAGCTTTCGCGGGGGACTCAGGGGGCAAGAGACCCAGTACTTC
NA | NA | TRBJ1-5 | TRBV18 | CASSPPSQRGPAHNQPQHF | TGTGCCAGCTCACCACCGTCGCAGCGGGGGCCCGCTCACAATCAGCCCCAGCATTTT
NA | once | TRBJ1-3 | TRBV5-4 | CASSLRTSSSGNTIYF | TGTGCCAGCAGCTTGCGCACCAGCTCCTCTGGAAACACCATATATTTT
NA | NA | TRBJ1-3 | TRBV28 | CASSFGGSGNTIYF | TGTGCCAGCAGTTTCGGGGGGTCGGGAAACACCATATATTTT
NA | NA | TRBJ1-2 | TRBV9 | CASSVGSGGRGYGYTF | TGTGCCAGCAGCGTAGGGTCCGGCGGCAGAGGCTATGGCTACACCTTC
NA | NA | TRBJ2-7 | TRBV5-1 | CASSWGQGSYEQYF | TGCGCCAGCAGCTGGGGCCAGGGCTCCTACGAGCAGTACTTC
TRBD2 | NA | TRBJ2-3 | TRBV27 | CASSLLAANTDTQYF | TGTGCCAGCAGTTTACTAGCGGCAAATACAGATACGCAGTATTTT
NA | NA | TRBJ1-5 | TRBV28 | CASRTYRGNQPQHF | TGTGCCAGCAGGACCTACAGGGGCAATCAGCCCCAGCATTTT
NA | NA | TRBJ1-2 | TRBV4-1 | CASSQDSAYGYTF | TGCGCCAGCAGCCAAGATAGCGCTTATGGCTACACCTTC
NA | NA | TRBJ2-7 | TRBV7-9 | CASSLRFGEQYF | TGTGCCAGCAGCTTAAGATTCGGCGAGCAGTACTTC
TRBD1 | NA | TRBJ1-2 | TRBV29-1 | CSVVTGSRYGYTF | TGCAGCGTTGTGACAGGGAGTAGGTATGGCTACACCTTC
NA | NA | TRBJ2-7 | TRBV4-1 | CASSQVGDSNEQYF | TGCGCCAGCAGCCAAGTTGGGGACTCCAACGAGCAGTACTTC
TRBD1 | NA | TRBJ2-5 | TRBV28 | CASSPGDRGDRETQYF | TGTGCCAGCAGCCCTGGTGACAGGGGAGATCGCGAGACCCAGTACTTC
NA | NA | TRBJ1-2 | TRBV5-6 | CASSQGRNGYTF | TGTGCCAGCAGCCAGGGAAGGAATGGCTACACCTTC
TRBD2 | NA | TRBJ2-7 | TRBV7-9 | CASSRTTSGDSYEQYF | TGTGCCAGCAGCCGAACGACTAGCGGGGACTCCTACGAGCAGTACTTC
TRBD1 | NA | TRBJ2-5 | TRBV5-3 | CARSYQGQGSETQYF | TGTGCCAGAAGCTACCAGGGACAGGGTAGTGAGACCCAGTACTTC
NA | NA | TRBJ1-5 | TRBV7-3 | CASSLNDQRNQPQHF | TGTGCCAGCAGCTTAAATGATCAACGCAATCAGCCCCAGCATTTT
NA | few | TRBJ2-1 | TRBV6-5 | CASSYSGRNEQFF | TGTGCCAGCAGTTACTCGGGGAGAAATGAGCAGTTCTTC
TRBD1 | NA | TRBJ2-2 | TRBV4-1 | CASSPWGQGATGELFF | TGCGCCAGCAGCCCCTGGGGACAGGGGGCCACCGGGGAGCTGTTTTTT
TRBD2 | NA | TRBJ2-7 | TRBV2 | CSTGTSRHEQYF | TGTTCTACCGGGACTAGCCGACACGAGCAGTACTTC
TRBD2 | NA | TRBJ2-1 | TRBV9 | CASSVISGGWNEQFF | TGTGCCAGCAGCGTAATATCGGGAGGTTGGAATGAGCAGTTCTTC
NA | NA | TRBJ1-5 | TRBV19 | CASSQGWSQPQHF | TGTGCCAGTAGTCAGGGTTGGAGTCAGCCCCAGCATTTT
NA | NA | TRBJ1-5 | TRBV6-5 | CASSRAIYSNQPQHF | TGTGCCAGCAGTCGGGCCATCTATAGCAATCAGCCCCAGCATTTT
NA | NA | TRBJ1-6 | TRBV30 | CAWSVLNGVSPLHF | TGTGCCTGGAGTGTACTTAACGGAGTATCACCCCTCCACTTT
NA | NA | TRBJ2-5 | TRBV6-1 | CASRNRVLSGETQYF | TGTGCCAGCAGAAACCGGGTCCTAAGCGGGGAGACCCAGTACTTC
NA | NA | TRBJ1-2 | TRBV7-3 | CASRPGHNYGYTF | TGTGCCAGCAGACCGGGACATAACTATGGCTACACCTTC